Below are 6 T cell receptor beta chains sequenced from a single sample in a study of T cell repertoires in cytomegalovirus infection. TCRdb re-analysed the reads in MiXCR, keeping a single row per CDR3 protein. The profile covers some 270,000 distinct CDR3 sequences, with about 20% appearing a single time and roughly 19% taken by the ten largest. Their recognized antigens are unknown. Sequences were derived from cultured PBMCs, sampled from culture after CMV antigen stimulation. The receptors were sampled from a human donor in good health (CMV status not recorded). Some clones in this sample may be carry-over from other donors' samples.

This clonotype has just a few counts. Here the CDR3 DNA reads TGTGCCAGCAGCCTTGGGGCGGGAAGAACTGAAGCTTTCTTT. Residues: CASSLGAGRTEAFF. V gene TRBV11-2 combines with J gene TRBJ1-1; perhaps TRBD1 as D (5 bases). The CDR3 spans 14 residues. The germline CDR1 and CDR2 sequences are SGHAT and FQNNGV. V was clipped by 5 bases and J by 5 bases, with 15 bases between them.

This rearrangement joins TRBV12-3 or TRBV12-4 to TRBJ1-1; D is ambiguous. Trimming stripped 7 bases from V and 5 bases from J, with 11 bases between. The length of the CDR3 is 12 residues. Here the CDR3 reads CASTLGGTEAFF. The CDR3 coding sequence is TGTGCCAGCACCCTCGGAGGGACTGAAGCTTTCTTT.

This clonotype was seen only a few times. This chain connects TRBV10-3 to TRBJ2-3; 14 nucleotides agree with TRBD2. Trimming removed 6 bases from V and 6 bases from J; junction bases left unmatched: 8. Germline lookup yields CDR1 ENHRY and CDR2 SYGVKD. The CDR3 is made up of 16 amino acids. CDR3 nucleotide sequence: TGTGCCATCAGAACCGGGACTAGCGGGAGTATGGATACGCAGTATTTT. This translates into CAIRTGTSGSMDTQYF.

This clonotype turned up a few times. This chain links TRBV6-5 with TRBJ1-2; 9 nucleotides match TRBD1. Germline lookup yields CDR1 MNHEY and CDR2 SVGAGI. CDR3 length: 14 residues. The ends lost 2 bases at V and 8 bases at J; junction bases unmatched: 6. For the CDR3, the DNA is TGTGCCAGCAGTTACGAACAGGGGGCGCCGGGCTACACCTTC. It encodes CASSYEQGAPGYTF.

This clonotype was observed a handful of times. At one end the junction does not follow the germline gene, possibly because of a read error. This chain joins TRBV7-7 and TRBJ2-3, with D tentatively TRBD2 (6 bases). CDR1 SSHAT and CDR2 FNYEAQ come from the germline V gene (reference sequence). CDR3 length equals 12 residues. The CDR3 DNA follows: TGTGCTAGCAGCTCGGAGGGGGATACGCAGTATTTT. This sequence encodes CASSSEGDTQYF.

Only a few counts were recorded for this clonotype. The J gene is TRBJ2-1, the V gene TRBV5-4, with TRBD2 as a possible D gene (6 bases). CDR1 SGHNT and CDR2 YYREEE come from the germline V gene (reference sequence). V was clipped by 3 bases and J by 2 bases, with 12 bases between them. This CDR3 is 15 amino acids long. The CDR3 sequence: CASSWDFDTYNEQFF. The CDR3, as DNA: TGTGCCAGCAGCTGGGACTTTGATACCTACAATGAGCAGTTCTTC.